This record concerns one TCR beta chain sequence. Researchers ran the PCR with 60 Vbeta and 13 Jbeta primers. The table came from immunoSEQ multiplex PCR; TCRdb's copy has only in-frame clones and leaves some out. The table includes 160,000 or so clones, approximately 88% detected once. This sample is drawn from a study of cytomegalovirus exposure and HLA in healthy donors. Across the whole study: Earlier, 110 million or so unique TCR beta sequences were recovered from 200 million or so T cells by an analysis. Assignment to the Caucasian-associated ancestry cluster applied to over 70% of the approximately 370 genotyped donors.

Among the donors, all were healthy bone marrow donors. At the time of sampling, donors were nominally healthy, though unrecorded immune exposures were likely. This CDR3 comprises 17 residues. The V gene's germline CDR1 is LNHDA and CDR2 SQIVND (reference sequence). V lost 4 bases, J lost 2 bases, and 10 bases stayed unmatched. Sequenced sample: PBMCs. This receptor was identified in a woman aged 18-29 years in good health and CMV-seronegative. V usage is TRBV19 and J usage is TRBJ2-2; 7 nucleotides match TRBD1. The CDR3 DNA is TGTGCCAGTAGTACCGGGACAGCTATGCCCAACACCGGGGAGCTGTTTTTT. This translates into CASSTGTAMPNTGELFF.